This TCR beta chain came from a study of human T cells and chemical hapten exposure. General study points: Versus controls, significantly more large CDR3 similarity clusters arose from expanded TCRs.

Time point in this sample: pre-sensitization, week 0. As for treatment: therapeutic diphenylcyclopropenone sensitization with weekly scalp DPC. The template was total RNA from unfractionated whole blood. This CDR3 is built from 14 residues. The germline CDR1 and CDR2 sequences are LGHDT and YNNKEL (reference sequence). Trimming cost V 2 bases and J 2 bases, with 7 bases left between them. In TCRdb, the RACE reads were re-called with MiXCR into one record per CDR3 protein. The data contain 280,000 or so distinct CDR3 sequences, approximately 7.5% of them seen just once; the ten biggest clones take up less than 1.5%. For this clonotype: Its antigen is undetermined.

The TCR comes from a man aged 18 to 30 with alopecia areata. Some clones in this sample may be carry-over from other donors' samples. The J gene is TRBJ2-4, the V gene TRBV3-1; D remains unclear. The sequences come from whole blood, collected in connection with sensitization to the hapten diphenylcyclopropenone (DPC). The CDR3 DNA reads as TGTGCCAGCAGCCAATCGGTCCCCAAAAACATTCAGTACTTC. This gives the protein CASSQSVPKNIQYF.